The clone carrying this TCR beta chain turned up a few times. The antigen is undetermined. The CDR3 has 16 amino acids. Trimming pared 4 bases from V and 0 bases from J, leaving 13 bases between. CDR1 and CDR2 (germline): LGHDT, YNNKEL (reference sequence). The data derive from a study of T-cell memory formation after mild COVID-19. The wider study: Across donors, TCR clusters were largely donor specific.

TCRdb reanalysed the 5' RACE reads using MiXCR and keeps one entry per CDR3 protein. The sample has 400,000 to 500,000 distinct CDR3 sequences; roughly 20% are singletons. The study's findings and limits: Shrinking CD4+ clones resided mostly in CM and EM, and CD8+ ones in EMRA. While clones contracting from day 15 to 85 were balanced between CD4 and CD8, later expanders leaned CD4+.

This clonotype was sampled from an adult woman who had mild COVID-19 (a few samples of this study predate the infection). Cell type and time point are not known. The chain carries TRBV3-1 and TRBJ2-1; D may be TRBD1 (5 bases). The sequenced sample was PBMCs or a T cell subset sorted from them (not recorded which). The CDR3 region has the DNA TGTGCCAGCAGCCGGGTACAGGTTTCCTCCTACAATGAGCAGTTCTTC. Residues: CASSRVQVSSYNEQFF.